Following are 27 T cell receptor beta chains from one sample sequenced in a study of regulatory T cells in long-lasting Graves disease. Through Arm-PCR of CDR3 regions and iRepertoire HTBI primers, TCR beta libraries were built. Via MiXCR, TCRdb re-called the multiplex PCR reads, giving one row per CDR3 protein. The sample holds about 420,000 distinct CDR3 sequences, about 17% seen once. Specified time point: newly diagnosed GD, antithyroid drugs for less than 3 months. PBMCs were the source of the RNA used for TCR sequencing. The same specimen was also included in a second study, on T cells in Graves' hyperthyroidism and ophthalmopathy.

This material consisted of peripheral blood mononuclear cells (PBMCs), taken at new diagnosis, from a patient treated with antithyroid drugs. The receptor set was obtained from a woman aged 18-35 years with Graves disease.

This clonotype was seen ten or more times. The rearrangement joins TRBV11-3 to TRBJ2-7; weak D call: TRBD1 (6 bases). Germline V gene data show CDR1 as SGHNT and CDR2 as YENEEA. CDR3 length: 16 amino acids. With 1 base removed from V and 3 bases from J, the gap between germline ends came to 16 bases. This chain's CDR3 is CASSLVLSGVNYEQYF. CDR3 nucleotide sequence: TGTGCCAGCAGCTTAGTACTGTCAGGGGTTAACTACGAGCAGTACTTC. The variable domain in full, completed from reference TRBV11-3 and TRBJ2-7, reads EAGVVQSPRYKIIEKKQPVAFWCNPISGHNTLYWYLQNLGQGPELLIRYENEEAVDDSQLPKDRFSAERLKGVDSTLKIQPAELGDSAVYLCASSLVLSGVNYEQYFGPGTRLTVT.

This clonotype was picked up many times. V is TRBV12-3 or TRBV12-4 and J is TRBJ1-1, with 7 bases aligning to TRBD1. This CDR3 contains 14 residues. V lost 5 bases to trimming and J lost 4 bases; unmatched junction nucleotides: 7. The CDR3 sequence is CASSAGTASTEAFF. The CDR3 bases are TGTGCCAGCAGTGCCGGGACAGCGAGCACTGAAGCTTTCTTT.

This clonotype was found many times. This chain joins TRBV28 and TRBJ1-5; no clear D. The V gene lost 3 bases and the J gene lost 6 bases, with 9 bases spanning the gap. The CDR3 loop spans 13 amino acids. Germline V gene lookup returns CDR1 MDHEN and CDR2 SYDVKM. The CDR3 DNA reads as TGTGCCAGCAGTTTTTCAGTTATTCAGCCCCAGCATTTT. Translation: CASSFSVIQPQHF.

This clonotype was seen ten or more times. At one boundary the junction diverges from the germline segment, which might be a read error. The chain links TRBV28 to TRBJ2-7, with TRBD2 matching 13 bases. The CDR3 contains 15 residues. Germline V lookup: CDR1 MDHEN, CDR2 SYDVKM. CDR3 sequence (DNA): TGTGCCACCGCAGTAAATGGACTAGCGGGAGACGAACAGTACTTC. Translated, it gives CATAVNGLAGDEQYF.

This clonotype appeared many times. The chain is built from TRBV20-1 and TRBJ1-5; D not certain. Trimming stripped 5 bases from V and 3 bases from J, with 11 bases between. The CDR3 loop spans 13 amino acids. Germline CDR1 DFQATT, CDR2 SNEGSKA (reference sequence). CDR3 protein: CSASDGHNQPQHF. As DNA, the CDR3 is TGCAGTGCTTCCGACGGGCACAATCAGCCCCAGCATTTT.

This clonotype was observed a handful of times. This sequence joins TRBV19 and TRBJ2-3, with D possibly matching TRBD2 (6 bases). V was shortened by 3 bases and J by 2 bases, with 12 bases between the two germline ends. Germline V CDR1 and CDR2: LNHDA, SQIVND (reference sequence). The CDR3 is made up of 15 amino acids. CDR3 in amino acids: CASSIRGGVTDTQYF. The CDR3 DNA follows: TGTGCCAGTAGTATCCGCGGAGGGGTCACAGATACGCAGTATTTT. Using reference TRBV19 and TRBJ2-3 for the parts outside the CDR3, the full variable domain is DGGITQSPKYLFRKEGQNVTLSCEQNLNHDAMYWYRQDPGQGLRLIYYSQIVNDFQKGDIAEGYSVSREKKESFPLTVTSAQKNPTAFYLCASSIRGGVTDTQYFGPGTRLTVL.

This clonotype was observed at least ten times. The chain has TRBV19 and TRBJ2-1; 10 bases are a match to TRBD2. The J segment lost 7 bases and the V segment lost 5 bases, leaving 20 bases of the junction unmatched. Germline loops: CDR1 LNHDA, CDR2 SQIVND (reference sequence). The CDR3 is 19 residues long. The CDR3 coding sequence is TGTGCCAGTAGTTTATCCCCCCTAGCGGGGGAAGGTGTCGTTAATGAGCAGTTCTTC. This codes for CASSLSPLAGEGVVNEQFF.

This rearrangement joins TRBV12-3 or TRBV12-4 to TRBJ2-3; D may match TRBD1 or TRBD2 (5 bases each). This CDR3 has 16 amino acids. The ends were cut back, 5 bases at V and 0 bases at J, with 15 bases in the middle. The chain's CDR3 is CASSGQGEPSTDTQYF. The CDR3 nucleotides are TGTGCCAGCAGTGGCCAGGGAGAACCTAGCACAGATACGCAGTATTTT.

This clonotype was counted many times. The chain joins TRBV7-9 to TRBJ2-1; D gene unclear. V shed 1 base and J shed 7 bases, with 8 bases lying between them. The CDR3 length is 13 residues. Germline assignment: CDR1 SEHNR and CDR2 FQNEAQ (reference sequence). This chain's CDR3 is CASSLDGRNEQFF. As DNA, the CDR3 is TGTGCCAGCAGCTTAGATGGGCGAAATGAGCAGTTCTTC.

This clonotype has at least ten counts. The chain combines TRBV24-1 with TRBJ2-1; 9 positions match TRBD1. From germline, CDR1 is KGHDR and CDR2 SFDVKD. V lost 4 bases and J lost 5; bases outside the gene matches: 5. CDR3 size: 15 residues. CDR3 in DNA: TGTGCCACCAGTGACCTCCGGACAGGGGACAATGAGCAGTTCTTC. Protein sequence: CATSDLRTGDNEQFF.

This chain links TRBV9 with TRBJ2-7; perhaps TRBD2 as D (7 bases). The germline gives CDR1 SGDLS, CDR2 YYNGEE. V was pared by 0 bases and J by 3 bases, with 10 bases between. CDR3 size: 14 residues. In nucleotides, the CDR3 is TGTGCCAGCAGCGTAGAGGGGGGGTACTACGAGCAGTACTTC. Amino acid sequence: CASSVEGGYYEQYF.

This clonotype is a singleton in its sample. Relative to the germline gene, one junction end is altered; a read error may explain this. This chain links TRBV19 with TRBJ1-2; no reliable D call. Germline assignment: CDR1 LNHDA and CDR2 SQIVND (reference sequence). This CDR3 spans 13 amino acids. The DNA of the CDR3 is TGTGCCAGTAGTATAGACAGGAACTATGGTTACACCTTC. Translation: CASSIDRNYGYTF.

This clonotype was recorded at least ten times. V is TRBV2 and J is TRBJ2-1; 9 nucleotides agree with TRBD2. The trim removed 2 bases at V and 15 bases at J, leaving 8 bases unmatched. This CDR3 is built from 13 residues. Looked up from germline, CDR1 is SNHLY and CDR2 is FYNNEI. The CDR3 reads CASSELREGSAFF. Written as DNA, the CDR3 is TGTGCCAGCAGTGAATTGCGGGAGGGATCTGCGTTCTTC.

The chain has TRBV7-3 and TRBJ2-2, with unresolved D. The CDR3 consists of 17 residues. V lost 3 bases and J 0 bases, leaving 14 bases between the germline ends. The germline V gene encodes CDR1 SGHTA and CDR2 FQGTGA. CDR3 nucleotide sequence: TGTGCCAGCAGCTTTCCCGGCGCGGAGACGAACACCGGGGAGCTGTTTTTT. Protein product: CASSFPGAETNTGELFF.

This clonotype came up many times. The chain combines TRBV20-1 with TRBJ2-5; tentatively, D is TRBD2 (5 bases). The CDR3 totals 13 residues. Deletions cut 5 bases from V and 1 base from J, with 11 bases between. From germline, CDR1 is DFQATT and CDR2 SNEGSKA (reference sequence). The CDR3 sequence: CSAGPTSQETQYF. Written as DNA, the CDR3 is TGCAGTGCTGGCCCAACTAGCCAAGAGACCCAGTACTTC.

V usage is TRBV6-1 and J usage is TRBJ2-7, with TRBD2 as a possible D gene (5 bases). The germline CDR1 and CDR2 sequences are MNHNS and SASEGT. CDR3 length: 12 amino acids. The germline V and J ends were trimmed by 4 bases and 4 bases, with 8 bases remaining between them. The CDR3, as DNA: TGTGCCAGCAGTGGATGGGAGTACGAGCAGTACTTC. Its translation is CASSGWEYEQYF.

CDR3 residues: CASSLAGTVSYEQYF. In DNA form, the CDR3 reads TGCGCCAGCAGCTTGGCCGGGACCGTCTCCTACGAGCAGTACTTC. The gene calls are TRBV5-1 and TRBJ2-7; D is possibly TRBD1 or TRBD2 (5 bases each). CDR1 is SGHRS and CDR2 is YFSETQ in the germline V gene. The CDR3 is made up of 15 amino acids. V gave up 0 bases and J gave up 0 bases, with 10 bases separating them.

This clonotype occurred many times. V gene TRBV10-3 combines with J gene TRBJ2-1; 12 bases are shared with TRBD2. CDR3 size: 14 residues. Trimming at V came to 5 bases and at J to 5 bases, leaving 1 base not matched to a gene. Germline V gives CDR1 ENHRY, CDR2 SYGVKD. The CDR3 reads CAISRTSGNNEQFF. The DNA of the CDR3 is TGTGCCATCAGTAGGACTAGCGGGAACAATGAGCAGTTCTTC.

This clonotype occurred a few times. This likely comes from a read error, as the CDR3 has no conserved phenylalanine or tryptophan at its end. The chain recombines TRBV27 with TRBJ2-5; 7 nucleotides align to TRBD2. V was pared by 5 bases and J by 1 base, with 4 bases of the junction left unmatched. This CDR3 spans 14 amino acids. Germline CDR1 and CDR2: MNHEY and SMNVEV (reference sequence). The CDR3 DNA reads TGTGCCAGCAGTCATCTAGCGGTCCAAGAGACCCAGTACCTC. This encodes CASSHLAVQETQYL.

This clonotype occurred a few times. The rearrangement uses TRBV19 and TRBJ2-1; TRBD2 matches 8 bases. Germline loops: CDR1 LNHDA, CDR2 SQIVND (reference sequence). V shed 3 bases, J shed 6 bases, and the junction held 7 bases outside the gene matches. The CDR3 is made up of 15 amino acids. The CDR3 nucleotides are TGTGCCAGTAGTATTGGAGCGGGAGCAGGCAATGAGCAGTTCTTC. Protein sequence: CASSIGAGAGNEQFF.

There are many counts of this clonotype. The chain has TRBV27 and TRBJ1-2; 7 bases agree with TRBD1. V shed 5 bases, J shed 4 bases, and the junction held 10 bases outside the gene matches. This CDR3 has 15 amino acids. Germline V gene data show CDR1 as MNHEY and CDR2 as SMNVEV (reference sequence). The CDR3 is CASSTSGTAIYGYTF. The CDR3 DNA is TGTGCCAGCAGTACCTCCGGGACAGCGATCTATGGCTACACCTTC.

This clonotype was detected ten times or more. The chain recombines TRBV6-1 with TRBJ2-7; 13 bases line up with TRBD2. Trimming cost V 3 bases and J 2 bases; bases outside gene matches: 13. Germline loops: CDR1 MNHNS, CDR2 SASEGT. This CDR3 region has 19 residues. The CDR3 loop reads CASSEVLAGGSLRAYEQYF. CDR3 sequence (DNA): TGTGCCAGCAGTGAGGTACTAGCGGGAGGGTCTCTCCGCGCCTACGAGCAGTACTTC.

This clonotype was seen more than once but under ten times. The genes are TRBV29-1 and TRBJ2-5, with D possibly being TRBD1 or TRBD2 (6 bases each). V dropped 5 bases and J dropped 5 bases, with 15 bases sitting between them. CDR1 is SQVTM and CDR2 is ANQGSEA in the germline V gene. This CDR3 region has 13 residues. The CDR3 region is CSVRRGATETQYF. Here the CDR3 DNA reads TGCAGCGTTCGAAGGGGGGCGACGGAGACCCAGTACTTC.

The genes are TRBV5-4 and TRBJ2-5; D may be TRBD1 (7 bases). In germline, CDR1 is SGHNT, CDR2 YYREEE (reference sequence). The CDR3 is 13 residues long. V gave up 4 bases and J gave up 7 bases, with 14 bases separating them. CDR3 in amino acids: CASSMDRRGTQYF. CDR3 DNA sequence: TGTGCCAGCAGCATGGACAGGAGGGGGACCCAGTACTTC.

The rearrangement links TRBV4-1 to TRBJ2-7, with 8 positions matching TRBD1. The germline V gene encodes CDR1 MGHRA and CDR2 YSYEKL. The CDR3 loop spans 15 amino acids. V lost 2 bases and J lost 5; bases outside the gene matches: 8. The chain's CDR3 is CASSQTDRDSNEQYF. The CDR3 bases are TGCGCCAGCAGCCAAACGGACAGGGATTCTAACGAGCAGTACTTC.

The chain has TRBV20-1 and TRBJ2-2; 13 nucleotides agree with TRBD2. Per germline, CDR1 DFQATT and CDR2 SNEGSKA (reference sequence). The CDR3 loop spans 16 amino acids. V dropped 6 bases and J dropped 7; count of bases not matched to a gene: 11. The CDR3 DNA reads as TGCAGTGCAACCAGCGGGACTAGCGGGACTATCGGGGAGCTGTTTTTT. Translation gives CSATSGTSGTIGELFF.

V gene TRBV5-1 combines with J gene TRBJ1-2; 10 nucleotides align to TRBD1. Unmatched junction bases numbered 4, after V lost 0 bases and J lost 8 bases. The germline V gene has CDR1 SGHRS and CDR2 YFSETQ. The CDR3 runs 14 residues. DNA of the CDR3: TGCGCCAGCAGCTTGGGGGACAGGGGCCCCGGCTACACCTTC. It specifies CASSLGDRGPGYTF.